This T cell receptor (beta chain) was sequenced during a study of T cells in Graves' hyperthyroidism and ophthalmopathy. Across the whole study: The initial diagnosis was the point when peripheral blood was collected, ahead of any treatment. Notes on the study in general: Median prediction lead before ophthalmopathy onset was 6 to 8 months with the model. Researchers found most expanded thyroid clonotypes above 0.001 in blood as well.

Concerning this clonotype itself: Its antigen is as yet unknown.

RNA transcripts were the template for amplifying TCR beta CDR3 regions. The HTBI primer set served for first-round RT-PCR of the TCR CDR3. MiXCR, run by TCRdb on the multiplex PCR reads, gives a single entry per CDR3 protein. The table includes about 760,000 distinct CDR3 sequences, 30% to 40% detected once. Germline CDR1 reads SGHRS; CDR2 reads YFSETQ. The CDR3 sequence is 15 residues long. With V trimmed by 0 bases and J by 3 bases, 6 bases remained unmatched. The chain carries TRBV5-1 and TRBJ2-7; 7 nucleotides match TRBD1. The sequenced sample was blood. This sequence was found in a woman between 40 and 55 years old with Graves' hyperthyroidism. CDR3 region: CASSLGYRGLYEQYF. The DNA of the CDR3 is TGCGCCAGCAGCTTGGGTTACAGGGGTCTCTACGAGCAGTACTTC.